The 21 T cell receptor beta chains in this list originate from one sample, sequenced in a study of blood T cells in healthy people across ages. Through a sample-barcoded 5' primer and a J-beta primer mix, a second PCR was run for roughly 6 to 11 cycles. In TCRdb, the 5' RACE reads were re-called with MiXCR into one record per CDR3 protein. In the table there are approximately 810,000 distinct CDR3 sequences, less than 35% of which are singletons. The specimen was blood. The receptors derive from an elderly woman in good health.

The rearrangement links TRBV6-2 or TRBV6-3 to TRBJ1-2; the D gene is possibly TRBD1 (6 bases). This CDR3 region has 16 residues. Germline values: CDR1 MNHEY, CDR2 SVGEGT. The V end lost 5 bases, the J end lost 4 bases, and 20 bases lay between the germline ends. Here the CDR3 reads CASSRSRTVARYGYTF. The CDR3 bases are TGTGCCAGCAGTCGGTCTAGGACAGTAGCGCGCTATGGCTACACCTTC.

This clonotype was recorded many times. This chain joins TRBV5-1 and TRBJ1-4; the D is unclear. V dropped 0 bases and J dropped 0 bases, with 9 bases sitting between them. This CDR3 contains 16 residues. Germline loops: CDR1 SGHRS, CDR2 YFSETQ. CDR3 bases: TGCGCCAGCAGCTTGGCCGCCGGCGCAACTAATGAAAAACTGTTTTTT. Translating gives CASSLAAGATNEKLFF.

The J gene is TRBJ1-2, the V gene TRBV12-3 or TRBV12-4, with a weak D call TRBD1 (6 bases). V was pared by 3 bases and J by 6 bases, with 11 bases between. The CDR3 is 13 residues long. This CDR3 is CASSLTGFNGYTF. DNA for the CDR3: TGTGCCAGCAGTTTGACAGGTTTTAATGGCTACACCTTC.

This clonotype appeared many times. The chain recombines TRBV7-2 with TRBJ2-5, with 7 bases that match TRBD2. The CDR3 runs to 15 residues. J was trimmed by 5 bases and V by 0 bases; bases with no gene match: 6. From germline, CDR1 is SGHTA and CDR2 FQGNSA. Here the CDR3 reads CASSLAAGEGETQYF. CDR3 nucleotide sequence: TGTGCCAGCAGCTTAGCCGCGGGGGAGGGCGAGACCCAGTACTTC.

This clonotype was observed a handful of times. The rearrangement uses TRBV7-2 and TRBJ1-2; D not certain. CDR1 and CDR2 from the germline V gene are SGHTA and FQGNSA. The CDR3 spans 13 residues. Trimming took off 2 bases at V and 4 bases at J, with 8 bases between the two ends. Written as DNA, the CDR3 is TGTGCCAGCAGCTTACTGAGTTTCTATGGCTACACCTTC. Translating gives CASSLLSFYGYTF.

This chain joins TRBV7-6 and TRBJ1-1, with TRBD1 matching over 10 bases. Germline trimming cut 0 bases from V and 5 bases from J; bases unmatched to any gene: 3. This CDR3 is 15 amino acids long. Germline V lookup: CDR1 SGHVS, CDR2 FNYEAQ. The CDR3 DNA is TGTGCCAGCAGCTTAGCGGACAGGGGGGGAACTGAAGCTTTCTTT. This codes for CASSLADRGGTEAFF.

This clonotype was found a few times. The V call is TRBV12-3 or TRBV12-4, the J call TRBJ1-5; D unclear. Trimming took off 2 bases at V and 8 bases at J, with 10 bases between the two ends. The CDR3 is 13 amino acids. The DNA for the CDR3 is TGTGCCAGCAGTTTAAGTGGGGTCGAGCCCCAGCATTTT. It yields the protein CASSLSGVEPQHF.

This clonotype appeared many times. This chain connects TRBV29-1 to TRBJ1-2; 9 nucleotides line up with TRBD1. The germline V gene has CDR1 SQVTM and CDR2 ANQGSEA. This CDR3 comprises 13 residues. V was clipped by 2 bases and J by 4 bases; unmatched bases: 2. The CDR3 sequence is CSVEPDRGYGYTF. In DNA form, the CDR3 reads TGCAGCGTTGAACCGGACAGGGGCTATGGCTACACCTTC.

This clonotype was observed many times. The chain uses TRBV6-2 or TRBV6-3 and TRBJ2-7, with 9 bases identical to TRBD1. CDR1 MNHEY and CDR2 SVGEGT come from the germline V gene. The J segment lost 4 bases and the V segment lost 4 bases, leaving 8 bases of the junction unmatched. The CDR3 sequence is 15 residues long. In DNA, the CDR3 is TGTGCCAGCAGTTGGTCGGGACAGGGTTGGTACGAGCAGTACTTC. Residues: CASSWSGQGWYEQYF.

The chain couples TRBV25-1 to TRBJ1-1; no clear D. This CDR3 comprises 12 residues. V was pared by 0 bases and J by 6 bases, with 5 bases between. Germline CDR1 MGHDK, CDR2 SYGVNS. Written as DNA, the CDR3 is TGTGCCAGCAGTGAATATGCGGCTGAAGCTTTCTTT. This gives the protein CASSEYAAEAFF. Filled out from reference TRBV25-1 and TRBJ1-1, the complete variable domain reads EADIYQTPRYLVIGTGKKITLECSQTMGHDKMYWYQQDPGMELHLIHYSYGVNSTEKGDLSSESTVSRIRTEHFPLTLESARPSHTSQYLCASSEYAAEAFFGQGTRLTVV.

The V gene is TRBV9, the J gene TRBJ1-2, with unresolved D. The CDR3 contains 14 residues. The germline V and J ends were trimmed by 3 bases and 8 bases, with 17 bases remaining between them. The germline V gene encodes CDR1 SGDLS and CDR2 YYNGEE. The CDR3 sequence: CASSALPPQAGYTF. For the CDR3, the DNA is TGTGCCAGCAGCGCACTCCCCCCCCAAGCCGGCTACACCTTC.

To note about this clonotype: This sequence may be a read error, since a much larger clone differs from it by one base. V usage is TRBV6-2 or TRBV6-3 and J usage is TRBJ2-5, with TRBD2 identical over 12 bases. Germline loops: CDR1 MNHEY, CDR2 SVGEGT. This CDR3 contains 16 residues. CDR3 loop: CVSRRASGGAVETQYF. CDR3 DNA: TGTGTCAGCCGGAGAGCTAGCGGGGGGGCCGTTGAGACCCAGTACTTC.

The sample holds many counts of this clonotype. V is TRBV20-1 and J is TRBJ2-6, with D unresolved. The V and J ends lost 6 bases and 4 bases respectively, with 10 bases between them. Germline V gives CDR1 DFQATT, CDR2 SNEGSKA (reference sequence). The CDR3 has 13 residues. CDR3 in amino acids: CSANLPGANVLTF. The CDR3 bases are TGCAGTGCAAATCTACCAGGGGCCAACGTCCTGACTTTC.

A remark on this clonotype: Possible read error: a much larger clone is one base away. The rearrangement uses TRBV7-9 and TRBJ2-1; 8 nucleotides align to TRBD2. The trim removed 4 bases at V and 4 bases at J, leaving 9 bases unmatched. The CDR3 contains 16 residues. Germline values: CDR1 SEHNR, CDR2 FQNEAQ (reference sequence). The CDR3 bases are TGTGCCAGCAGCTCTCCTTCGCGGGGGGTGTACAATGAGCAGTTCTTC. This sequence encodes CASSSPSRGVYNEQFF.

There are many counts of this clonotype. This rearrangement joins TRBV7-9 to TRBJ2-1; D uncertain. Germline lookup yields CDR1 SEHNR and CDR2 FQNEAQ (reference sequence). Trimming pared 5 bases from V and 0 bases from J, leaving 11 bases between. This CDR3 is built from 15 residues. The CDR3: CASSIGPSSYNEQFF. In DNA, the CDR3 is TGTGCCAGCAGCATAGGACCAAGCTCCTACAATGAGCAGTTCTTC.

The rearrangement links TRBV19 to TRBJ1-2; 8 nucleotides align to TRBD1. This CDR3 is built from 14 residues. Trimming removed 7 bases from V and 5 bases from J; junction bases left unmatched: 9. The V gene's germline CDR1 is LNHDA and CDR2 SQIVND (reference sequence). DNA of the CDR3: TGTGCCAGTACAGACACAGGGGGAGATTATGGCTACACCTTC. Protein product: CASTDTGGDYGYTF.

A note on this clonotype: Since a much larger clone is just one base distant, this may be a read error. The chain uses TRBV6-6 and TRBJ1-4; D uncertain. The germline V gene has CDR1 MNHNY and CDR2 SVGAGI (reference sequence). The CDR3 spans 11 residues. For the CDR3, the DNA is TGTGCCAACAGTTACGGGGAAAAACTGTTTTTT. Protein product: CANSYGEKLFF.

Comment on this clonotype: With a much larger clone just one base away, this may be a read error. The chain employs TRBV6-5 and TRBJ2-7, with D possibly TRBD2 on 5 matching bases. Per germline, CDR1 MNHEY and CDR2 SVGAGI. This CDR3 spans 14 amino acids. The ends were cut back, 2 bases at V and 0 bases at J, with 8 bases in the middle. The CDR3: CASSYQADSYEQYF. The CDR3, as DNA: TGTGCCAGCAGTTACCAAGCGGACTCCTACGAGCAGTACTTC.

This clonotype has a count of ten or more. The chain uses TRBV7-2 and TRBJ2-3; TRBD2 aligns across 10 bases. The germline CDR1 and CDR2 sequences are SGHTA and FQGNSA. The V segment lost 1 base and the J segment 1 base; nucleotides outside the gene matches: 2. This CDR3 region has 16 residues. CDR3 in DNA: TGTGCCAGCAGCTTAGGAGCGGGGGGGGGCACAGATACGCAGTATTTT. This translates into CASSLGAGGGTDTQYF.

This clonotype was counted many times. J is TRBJ2-7 and V is TRBV7-2, with TRBD2 matching 8 bases. With 3 bases clipped from V and 0 bases from J, the junction kept 4 bases outside the gene matches. Germline V gene sequence: CDR1 SGHTA, CDR2 FQGNSA. The CDR3 runs 15 residues. The CDR3 here is CASSFPTSGSYEQYF. The CDR3 DNA follows: TGTGCCAGCAGCTTCCCAACTAGCGGCTCCTACGAGCAGTACTTC. Together with reference TRBV7-2 and TRBJ2-7, the CDR3 gives the full variable domain: GAGVSQSPSNKVTEKGKDVELRCDPISGHTALYWYRQSLGQGLEFLIYFQGNSAPDKSGLPSDRFSAERTGGSVSTLTIQRTQQEDSAVYLCASSFPTSGSYEQYFGPGTRLTVT.

This clonotype appeared a few times. V and J are TRBV9 and TRBJ2-7; D may correspond to TRBD1 or TRBD2 (6 bases each). Trimming took off 4 bases at V and 0 bases at J, with 17 bases between the two ends. The CDR3 is made up of 16 amino acids. From germline, CDR1 is SGDLS and CDR2 YYNGEE. The CDR3 DNA sequence: TGTGCCAGCAGCCCGATCATAGGGGGGACCTCCTACGAGCAGTACTTC. Translation: CASSPIIGGTSYEQYF. Full variable domain (outside the CDR3, taken from reference TRBV9 and TRBJ2-7): DSGVTQTPKHLITATGQRVTLRCSPRSGDLSVYWYQQSLDQGLQFLIQYYNGEERAKGNILERFSAQQFPDLHSELNLSSLELGDSALYFCASSPIIGGTSYEQYFGPGTRLTVT.